This T cell receptor beta chain emerged from a study of breast tumors, draining lymph nodes, adjacent tissues. V dropped 3 bases and J dropped 4 bases, with 12 bases sitting between them. CDR1 MNHNS and CDR2 SASEGT come from the germline V gene. This CDR3 comprises 14 residues. Breast cancer patients provided tissue from their axillary draining lymph nodes. From the multiplex PCR reads, TCRdb called clonotypes with MiXCR, one entry per CDR3 protein. Among 80,000 to 130,000 distinct CDR3 sequences listed, approximately 22% were seen once. Sequenced material: axillary lymph node tissue. V is TRBV6-1 and J is TRBJ1-1; maybe TRBD1 (6 bases). The origin of this receptor is a female donor with breast cancer. Some clones in this sample may be carry-over from other donors' samples. CDR3: CASSETRGSTEAFF. DNA of the CDR3: TGTGCCAGCAGTGAGACCAGGGGAAGCACTGAAGCTTTCTTT.